This T cell receptor (beta chain) was profiled in a study of shared clonotypes between healthy human individuals. On the study more broadly: Each donor had three CD4 naive, three CD4 memory, two CD8 naive and one CD8 memory plate.

Repertoires were generated with immunoSEQ multiplex PCR, while TCRdb's copy carries only in-frame clones and drops some. The sample comprises approximately 940,000 clones, approximately 80% of which are singletons, and approximately 1.5% rests with the top ten. The sequenced sample consisted of memory CD4+ T cells sorted from blood. Subset denoted: CD45RA-negative fraction. The origin of this receptor is a man aged 18 to 29 in good health.

CDR3: CASSSQTGFETQYF. CDR3 DNA sequence: TGTGCCAGCAGCAGCCAGACAGGCTTCGAGACCCAGTACTTC. The J gene is TRBJ2-5, the V gene TRBV5-6; perhaps TRBD1 as D (6 bases). This CDR3 contains 14 residues. Per the germline V gene, CDR1 is SGHDT and CDR2 is YYEEEE. Between the trimmed V and J ends, which lost 4 bases and 5 bases, there was a span of 15 bases.